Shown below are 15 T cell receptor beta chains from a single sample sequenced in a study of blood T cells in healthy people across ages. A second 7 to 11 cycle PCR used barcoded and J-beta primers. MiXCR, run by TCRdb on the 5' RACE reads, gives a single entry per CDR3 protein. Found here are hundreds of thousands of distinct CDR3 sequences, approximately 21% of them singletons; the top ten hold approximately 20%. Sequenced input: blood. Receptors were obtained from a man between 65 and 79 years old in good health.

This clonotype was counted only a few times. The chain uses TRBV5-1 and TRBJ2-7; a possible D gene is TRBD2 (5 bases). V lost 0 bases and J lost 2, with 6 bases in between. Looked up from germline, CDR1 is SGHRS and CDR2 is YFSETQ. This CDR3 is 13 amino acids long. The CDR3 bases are TGCGCCAGCAGCTTGGAGGGAGCCTACGAGCAGTACTTC. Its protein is CASSLEGAYEQYF.

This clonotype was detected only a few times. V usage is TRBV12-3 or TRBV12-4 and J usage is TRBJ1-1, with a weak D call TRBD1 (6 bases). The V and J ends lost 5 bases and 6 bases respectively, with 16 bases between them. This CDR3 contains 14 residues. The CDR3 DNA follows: TGTGCCAGCAGTGAAAACAGGGCCCCCTCTGAAGCTTTCTTT. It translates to CASSENRAPSEAFF.

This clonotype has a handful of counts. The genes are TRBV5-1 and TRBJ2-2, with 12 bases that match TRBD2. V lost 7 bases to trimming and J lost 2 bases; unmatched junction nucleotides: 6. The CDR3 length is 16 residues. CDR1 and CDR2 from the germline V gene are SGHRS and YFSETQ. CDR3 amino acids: CASRGTSGPNTGELFF. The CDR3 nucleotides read TGCGCCAGCCGGGGGACTAGCGGGCCCAACACCGGGGAGCTGTTTTTT.

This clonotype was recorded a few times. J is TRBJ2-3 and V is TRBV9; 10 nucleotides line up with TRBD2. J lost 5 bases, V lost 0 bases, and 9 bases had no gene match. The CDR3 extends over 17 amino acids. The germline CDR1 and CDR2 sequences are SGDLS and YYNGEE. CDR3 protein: CASSVGASGSFIDTQYF. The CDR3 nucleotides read TGTGCCAGCAGCGTAGGCGCTAGCGGGAGTTTTATAGATACGCAGTATTTT.

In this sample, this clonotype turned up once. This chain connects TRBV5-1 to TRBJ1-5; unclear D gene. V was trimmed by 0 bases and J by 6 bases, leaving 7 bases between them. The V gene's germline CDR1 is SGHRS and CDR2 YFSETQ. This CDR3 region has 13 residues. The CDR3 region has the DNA TGCGCCAGCAGCTTGGTTGCTAGTCAGCCCCAGCATTTT. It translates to CASSLVASQPQHF.

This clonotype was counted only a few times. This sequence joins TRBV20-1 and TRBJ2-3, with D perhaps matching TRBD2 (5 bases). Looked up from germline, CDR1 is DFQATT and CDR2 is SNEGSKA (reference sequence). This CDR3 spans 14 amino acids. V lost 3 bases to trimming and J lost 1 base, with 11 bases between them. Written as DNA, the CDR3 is TGCAGTGCTAGGAGAGCTAGCCGCACAGATACGCAGTATTTT. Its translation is CSARRASRTDTQYF.

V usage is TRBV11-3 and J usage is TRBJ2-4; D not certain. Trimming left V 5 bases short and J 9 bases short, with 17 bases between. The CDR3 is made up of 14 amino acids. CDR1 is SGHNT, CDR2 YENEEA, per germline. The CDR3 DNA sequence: TGTGCCAGCAGCCAGATGGAGAGACGAGGCATTCAGTACTTC. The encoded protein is CASSQMERRGIQYF.

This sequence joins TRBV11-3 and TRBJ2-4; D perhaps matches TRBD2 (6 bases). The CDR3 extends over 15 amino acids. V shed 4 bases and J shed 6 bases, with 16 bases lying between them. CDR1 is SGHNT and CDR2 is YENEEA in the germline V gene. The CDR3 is CASSSPGGGGNIQYF. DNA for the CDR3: TGTGCCAGCAGCTCCCCCGGGGGAGGCGGAAACATTCAGTACTTC.

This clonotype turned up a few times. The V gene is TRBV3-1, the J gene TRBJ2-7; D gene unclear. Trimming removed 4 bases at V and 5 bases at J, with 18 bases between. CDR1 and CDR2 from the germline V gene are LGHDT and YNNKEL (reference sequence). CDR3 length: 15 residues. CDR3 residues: CASSLSLSRSHEQYF. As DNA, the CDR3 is TGTGCCAGCAGCCTCTCTCTAAGTAGGAGCCACGAGCAGTACTTC.

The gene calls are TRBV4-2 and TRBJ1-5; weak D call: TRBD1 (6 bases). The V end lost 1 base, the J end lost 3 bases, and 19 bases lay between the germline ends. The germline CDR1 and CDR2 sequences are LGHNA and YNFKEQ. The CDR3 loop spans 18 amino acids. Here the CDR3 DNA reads TGTGCCAGCAGCCAAGTCCGACAGGCCGGGAGAGACAATCAGCCCCAGCATTTT. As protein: CASSQVRQAGRDNQPQHF.

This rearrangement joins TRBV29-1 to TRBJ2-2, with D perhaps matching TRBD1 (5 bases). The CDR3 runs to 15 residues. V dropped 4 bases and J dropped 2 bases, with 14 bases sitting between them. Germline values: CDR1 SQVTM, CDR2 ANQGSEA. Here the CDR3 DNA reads TGCAGCGTTGGGACAACAGGCTCCAACACCGGGGAGCTGTTTTTT. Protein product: CSVGTTGSNTGELFF.

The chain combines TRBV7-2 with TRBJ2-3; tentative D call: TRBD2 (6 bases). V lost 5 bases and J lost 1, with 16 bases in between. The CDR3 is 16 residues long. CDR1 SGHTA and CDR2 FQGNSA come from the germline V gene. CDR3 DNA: TGTGCCAGCAGCCCCGGGACTTTGATGGGCACAGATACGCAGTATTTT. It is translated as CASSPGTLMGTDTQYF. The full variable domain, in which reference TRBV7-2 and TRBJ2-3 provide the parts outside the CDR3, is GAGVSQSPSNKVTEKGKDVELRCDPISGHTALYWYRQSLGQGLEFLIYFQGNSAPDKSGLPSDRFSAERTGGSVSTLTIQRTQQEDSAVYLCASSPGTLMGTDTQYFGPGTRLTVL.

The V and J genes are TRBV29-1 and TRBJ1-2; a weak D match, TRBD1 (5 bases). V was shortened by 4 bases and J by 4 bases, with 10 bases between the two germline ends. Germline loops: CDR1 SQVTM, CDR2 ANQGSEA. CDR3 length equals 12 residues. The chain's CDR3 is CSVATDSYGYTF. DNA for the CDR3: TGCAGCGTTGCGACAGACTCCTATGGCTACACCTTC.

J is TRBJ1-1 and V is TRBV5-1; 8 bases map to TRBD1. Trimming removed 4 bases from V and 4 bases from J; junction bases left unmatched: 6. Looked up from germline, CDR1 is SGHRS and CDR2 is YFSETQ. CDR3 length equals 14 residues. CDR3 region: CASSRLQGATEAFF. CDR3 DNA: TGCGCCAGCAGCCGATTGCAGGGGGCCACTGAAGCTTTCTTT.

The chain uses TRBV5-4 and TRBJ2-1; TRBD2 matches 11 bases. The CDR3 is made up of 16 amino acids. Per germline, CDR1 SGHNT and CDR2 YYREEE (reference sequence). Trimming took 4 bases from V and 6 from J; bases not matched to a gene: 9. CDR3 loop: CASSQGGTSGINEQFF. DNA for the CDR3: TGTGCCAGCAGCCAGGGGGGGACTAGCGGTATCAATGAGCAGTTCTTC.